The present T cell receptor beta chain was sequenced within a study of control samples from healthy donors and cancer patients. The V gene's germline CDR1 is SGHTA and CDR2 FQGTGA. V gave up 8 bases and J gave up 7 bases; unmatched junction bases: 8. This CDR3 is 13 amino acids long. Some clones are missing from TCRdb's copy, which holds only in-frame ones; the method was immunoSEQ multiplex PCR. This table has about 89,000 clones, about 85% appearing once. The chain recombines TRBV7-3 with TRBJ1-2; 9 positions agree with TRBD1. Material: blood. This TCR was recovered from a woman in her thirties or forties in good health. As DNA, the CDR3 is TGTGCCAGCTCGAGGACAGGGGCGTCTGGCTACACCTTC. It yields the protein CASSRTGASGYTF.